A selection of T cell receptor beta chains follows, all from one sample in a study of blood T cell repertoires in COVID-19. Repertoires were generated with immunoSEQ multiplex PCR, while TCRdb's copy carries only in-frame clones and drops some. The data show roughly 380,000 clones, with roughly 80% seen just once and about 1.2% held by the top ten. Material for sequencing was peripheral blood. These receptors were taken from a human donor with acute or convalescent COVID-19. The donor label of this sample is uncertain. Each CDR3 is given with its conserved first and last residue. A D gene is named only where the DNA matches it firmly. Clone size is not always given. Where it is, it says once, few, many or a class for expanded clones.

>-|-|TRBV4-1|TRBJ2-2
TGCGCCATCCAGGGCAGTTCCACCGGGGAGCTGTTTTTT
CAIQGSSTGELFF
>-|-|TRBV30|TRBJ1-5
TGTGCCTGGAGTAACGGACAGTATCAGCCCCAGCATTTT
CAWSNGQYQPQHF
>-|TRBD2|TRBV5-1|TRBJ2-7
TGCGCCAGCAGCTTGGAGGGGACTAGAGGGTACGAGCAGTACTTC
CASSLEGTRGYEQYF
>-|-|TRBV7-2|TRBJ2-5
TGTGCCAGCAGCTCTGAAGGGGGTGGTTGGGAGACCCAGTACTTC
CASSSEGGGWETQYF
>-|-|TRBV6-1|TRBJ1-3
TGTGCCAGCAGTGAAGGACAGGTCCAGCTGAACACCATATATTTT
CASSEGQVQLNTIYF
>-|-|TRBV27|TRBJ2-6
TGTGCCAGCAGTTCACACAGCTCTGGGGCCAACGTCCTGACTTTC
CASSSHSSGANVLTF
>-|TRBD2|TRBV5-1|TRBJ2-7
TGCGCCAGCAGCTTCCAGATCGCGGGAGTTAACGAGCAGTACTTC
CASSFQIAGVNEQYF
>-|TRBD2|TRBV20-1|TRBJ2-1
TGCAGTGCTAGTGGAACTAGCGGGAAGGGTGAGCAGTTCTTC
CSASGTSGKGEQFF
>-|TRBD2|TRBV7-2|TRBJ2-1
TGTGCCAGCAGCACCACCCTCCTAGCGGGGCGGTCCAATGAGCAGTTCTTC
CASSTTLLAGRSNEQFF
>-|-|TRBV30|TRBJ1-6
TGTGCCTGGAGTGGCCAGGCAAATTCACCCCTCCACTTT
CAWSGQANSPLHF
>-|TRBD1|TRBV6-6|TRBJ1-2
TGTGCCAGCAGTTACTCGAGGGGGCAGGACTATGGCTACACCTTC
CASSYSRGQDYGYTF
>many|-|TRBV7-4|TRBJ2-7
TGTGCCAGCAGATTAGGTGGGAGGAGAGAGCAGTACTTC
CASRLGGRREQYF
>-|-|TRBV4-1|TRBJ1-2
TGCGCCAGCAGCCAAGTCCAGGGTGAGAACTATGGCTACACCTTC
CASSQVQGENYGYTF
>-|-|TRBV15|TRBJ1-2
TGTGCCACCAGCAGAGATCTGGGGCAGCTCTATGGCTACACCTTC
CATSRDLGQLYGYTF
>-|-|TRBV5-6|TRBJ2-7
TGTGCCAGCAGCTTGGAGACAGATACCTACGAGCAGTACTTC
CASSLETDTYEQYF
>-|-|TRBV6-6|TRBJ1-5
TGTGCCAGCAGTAAACGGGAGACTCTAAATCAGCCCCAGCATTTT
CASSKRETLNQPQHF
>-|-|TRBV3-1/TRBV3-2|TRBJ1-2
TGTGCCAGCAGGCGGACGGGAAACTATGGCTACACCTTC
CASRRTGNYGYTF
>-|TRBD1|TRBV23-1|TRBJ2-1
TGCGCCAGCAGTCGATGCGGGACAGGGAACAATGAGCAGTTCTTC
CASSRCGTGNNEQFF
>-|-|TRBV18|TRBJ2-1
TGTGCCAGCTCACCGGGAACAGGGCTCGAGCAGTTCTTC
CASSPGTGLEQFF
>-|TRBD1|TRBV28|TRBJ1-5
TGTGCCACCTACCGGCAGGGGGCAAGGCAGCCCCAGCATTTT
CATYRQGARQPQHF
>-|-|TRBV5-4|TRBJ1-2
TGTGCCAGCAGCTTGGGGGGGGGCCGGATTAACTATGGCTACACCTTC
CASSLGGGRINYGYTF
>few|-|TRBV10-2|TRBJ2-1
TGCGCCAGCAGTGAGTTCGGGTATAGCTCCTACAATGAGCAGTTCTTC
CASSEFGYSSYNEQFF
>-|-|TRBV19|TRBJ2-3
TGTGCCAGTAGTATTTGGACAGACATCACAGATACGCAGTATTTT
CASSIWTDITDTQYF